These T cell receptor beta chains were read from a single sample in a study of blood T cell repertoires in COVID-19. Here immunoSEQ multiplex PCR was the method, and the copy in TCRdb shows in-frame clones only, minus some. The sample lists hundreds of thousands of clones; 86% were seen once. The source material was peripheral blood. The receptor source for this set is a woman aged 25 to 39 with active or convalescent COVID-19. Each CDR3 is given with its conserved first and last residue.

j_gene: TRBJ1-6; v_gene: TRBV6-5; CDR3aa: CASSYSGLGGSPLHF
j_gene: TRBJ1-2; v_gene: TRBV19; CDR3aa: CASSIDGSISANYGYTF
j_gene: TRBJ2-5; v_gene: TRBV6-2/TRBV6-3; CDR3aa: CASSPGTRGARGTQYF
j_gene: TRBJ1-2; v_gene: TRBV5-4; CDR3aa: CASSLGAGPPATNYGYTF
j_gene: TRBJ2-5; v_gene: TRBV7-9; CDR3aa: CASSSGLAGQETLYF
j_gene: TRBJ1-4; v_gene: TRBV6-1; CDR3aa: CASSEAVKGARSLANEKLFF
j_gene: TRBJ1-2; v_gene: TRBV7-2; CDR3aa: CASSPKTGGADGYTF
j_gene: TRBJ1-1; v_gene: TRBV28; CDR3aa: CASSFVRSSGKTEAFF
j_gene: TRBJ2-7; v_gene: TRBV6-2/TRBV6-3; CDR3aa: CASSYSGPYEQYF
j_gene: TRBJ1-5; v_gene: TRBV5-8; CDR3aa: CASSSEAIGQGNQPQHF
j_gene: TRBJ2-7; v_gene: TRBV28; CDR3aa: CASSLDSLYEQYF
j_gene: TRBJ1-4; v_gene: TRBV5-1; CDR3aa: CASSLGTGPHEKLFF